The 5 T cell receptor beta chains below all came from one sample that was sequenced in a study of T cells in Graves' hyperthyroidism and ophthalmopathy. Regions amplified from RNA transcripts were the TCR beta CDR3 regions. First-round RT-PCR targeting the TCR CDR3 was performed with the HTBI primer set. TCRdb independently ran MiXCR on the multiplex PCR reads; one entry per CDR3 protein. This sample has around 600,000 distinct CDR3 sequences, with 13% to 15% found just once. Sequencing used blood. The receptors were gathered from a woman aged 50 to 60 with Graves' ophthalmopathy.

This clonotype was counted many times. The rearrangement uses TRBV11-1 and TRBJ2-1; 8 positions match TRBD2. V dropped 2 bases and J dropped 2; count of bases not matched to a gene: 8. The length of the CDR3 is 17 residues. Germline CDR1 reads SGHAT; CDR2 reads FQDESV (reference sequence). The CDR3 nucleotides are TGTGCCAGCAGCTTATCGGCGGGAGGCCATCCCTACAATGAGCAGTTCTTC. Its protein is CASSLSAGGHPYNEQFF. The full variable domain, completed using reference TRBV11-1 and TRBJ2-1, is EAEVAQSPRYKITEKSQAVAFWCDPISGHATLYWYRQILGQGPELLVQFQDESVVDDSQLPKDRFSAERLKGVDSTLKIQPAELGDSAMYLCASSLSAGGHPYNEQFFGPGTRLTVL.

The V and J genes are TRBV18 and TRBJ2-7; D possibly corresponds to TRBD2 (5 bases). There are 13 residues in the CDR3. Germline assignment: CDR1 KGHSH and CDR2 LQKENI. The ends were cut back, 6 bases at V and 3 bases at J, with 12 bases in the middle. The CDR3 DNA follows: TGTGCCAGCTCGCCGGTCGGGGACTACGAGCAGTACTTC. The encoded protein is CASSPVGDYEQYF.

The rearrangement uses TRBV2 and TRBJ2-1, with TRBD1 identical over 8 bases. Trimming removed 11 bases from V and 8 bases from J; junction bases left unmatched: 8. The CDR3 is made up of 12 amino acids. Germline lookup yields CDR1 SNHLY and CDR2 FYNNEI. Written as DNA, the CDR3 is TGTGCCGGAGACAGGGGAGAGGATGAGCAGTTCTTC. Translating gives CAGDRGEDEQFF.

J is TRBJ2-2 and V is TRBV24-1, with D unclear. V lost 2 bases and J lost 3, with 0 bases in between. The germline V gene encodes CDR1 KGHDR and CDR2 SFDVKD. The CDR3 runs to 12 residues. CDR3 in DNA: TGTGCCACCAGTGATTACACCGGGGAGCTGTTTTTT. Amino acid sequence: CATSDYTGELFF.

At least ten counts were recorded for this clonotype. V usage is TRBV4-2 and J usage is TRBJ2-4; 15 nucleotides align to TRBD2. V dropped 1 base and J dropped 6; count of bases not matched to a gene: 7. In germline, CDR1 is LGHNA, CDR2 YNFKEQ. CDR3 size: 18 residues. Here the CDR3 reads CASSQAGLAGGPGNIQYF. The DNA of the CDR3 is TGTGCCAGCAGCCAAGCTGGACTAGCGGGAGGGCCGGGAAACATTCAGTACTTC.